The next 27 T cell receptor beta chains were all read from a single sample in a study of OX40 agonist ivuxolimab in advanced cancers. The data were produced by immunoSEQ multiplex PCR, yet TCRdb's version contains in-frame clones alone and is incomplete. The table has fewer than 90,000 clones, roughly 86% seen once. Sequencing used CD4+ or CD8+ T cells sorted from blood, obtained in a trial of the OX40 agonist ivuxolimab. Receptors originate from an adult with an advanced solid tumor such as melanoma, head and neck, liver or kidney cancer.

The chain carries TRBV30 and TRBJ2-7, with D possibly being TRBD1 (5 bases). Trimming left V 0 bases short and J 2 bases short, with 17 bases between. The V gene's germline CDR1 is GTSNPN and CDR2 SVGIG (reference sequence). This CDR3 contains 16 residues. CDR3 coding DNA: TGTGCCTGGAGTGTACTAAGGGGCAGAAGAGCCTACGAGCAGTACTTC. Its protein is CAWSVLRGRRAYEQYF. The whole variable domain, remainder taken from reference TRBV30 and TRBJ2-7, is SQTIHQWPATLVQPVGSPLSLECTVEGTSNPNLYWYRQAAGRGLQLLFYSVGIGQISSEVPQNLSASRPQDRQFILSSKKLLLSDSGFYLCAWSVLRGRRAYEQYFGPGTRLTVT.

The sample holds one count of this clone. The chain carries TRBV7-2 and TRBJ1-5, with D tentatively TRBD1 (6 bases). CDR1 SGHTA and CDR2 FQGNSA come from the germline V gene. The ends were cut back, 5 bases at V and 1 base at J, with 12 bases in the middle. The CDR3 runs 15 residues. CDR3 protein: CASSQNRVSNQPQHF. CDR3 in DNA: TGTGCCAGCAGCCAGAACAGGGTGAGCAATCAGCCCCAGCATTTT. Using reference TRBV7-2 and TRBJ1-5 for the parts outside the CDR3, the full variable domain is GAGVSQSPSNKVTEKGKDVELRCDPISGHTALYWYRQSLGQGLEFLIYFQGNSAPDKSGLPSDRFSAERTGGSVSTLTIQRTQQEDSAVYLCASSQNRVSNQPQHFGDGTRLSIL.

CDR3 loop: CASSRYSSGSLYEQFF. The CDR3 DNA sequence: TGCGCCAGCAGCCGGTACTCTAGCGGGAGTCTGTATGAGCAGTTCTTC. The V and J genes are TRBV5-1 and TRBJ2-1, with 10 bases identical to TRBD2. The CDR3 covers 16 residues. Trimming took 4 bases from V and 8 from J; bases not matched to a gene: 12. Germline CDR1 reads SGHRS; CDR2 reads YFSETQ.

The chain employs TRBV30 and TRBJ2-1, with 11 bases fitting TRBD1. The germline V gene encodes CDR1 GTSNPN and CDR2 SVGIG (reference sequence). The CDR3 contains 15 residues. The V and J ends lost 0 bases and 15 bases, in that order; junction bases with no gene match: 13. In DNA form, the CDR3 reads TGTGCCTGGAGTGTACAGGGGACAGGGGGGGAGAAGGCGTTCTTC. Its translation is CAWSVQGTGGEKAFF.

The chain combines TRBV9 with TRBJ2-3; TRBD2 matches 12 bases. This CDR3 has 17 residues. With V trimmed by 0 bases and J by 7 bases, 9 bases remained unmatched. CDR1 SGDLS and CDR2 YYNGEE come from the germline V gene. Written as DNA, the CDR3 is TGTGCCAGCAGCGTAGGACTAGCGGGAGCCAGCGATTATACGCAGTATTTT. It specifies CASSVGLAGASDYTQYF.

V usage is TRBV4-1 and J usage is TRBJ2-7; 9 bases are shared with TRBD1. The trim removed 4 bases at V and 7 bases at J, leaving 11 bases unmatched. The germline CDR1 and CDR2 sequences are MGHRA and YSYEKL. This CDR3 contains 15 residues. The CDR3 coding sequence is TGCGCCAGCAGCCGGTCCGAGGGACAGGGTAAAGAGCAGTACTTC. It is translated as CASSRSEGQGKEQYF.

The chain combines TRBV15 with TRBJ2-5, with 8 bases matching TRBD2. The CDR3 sequence is 15 residues long. Germline V gene lookup returns CDR1 LNHNV and CDR2 YYDKDF (reference sequence). The junction had 10 bases not matched to a gene; V was cut back by 2 bases and J by 8 bases. In DNA, the CDR3 is TGTGCCACCAGCAGATCTTTCGGGGGGGGTGGTACCCAGTACTTC. Protein: CATSRSFGGGGTQYF.

The chain couples TRBV7-8 to TRBJ1-4; perhaps TRBD1 as D (6 bases). This CDR3 spans 17 amino acids. Trimming took 5 bases from V and 3 from J, leaving 19 bases between them. CDR1 SGHVS and CDR2 FQNEAQ come from the germline V gene. The CDR3 DNA follows: TGTGCCAGCAGCGTCAGCTCCAGGGGAAGGTCTAATGAAAAACTGTTTTTT. Its translation: CASSVSSRGRSNEKLFF.

The genes are TRBV27 and TRBJ2-1; D is perhaps TRBD2 (6 bases). There are 16 residues in the CDR3. Germline V CDR1 and CDR2: MNHEY, SMNVEV (reference sequence). V was clipped by 3 bases and J by 0 bases, with 12 bases between them. CDR3 DNA: TGTGCCAGCAGTTTCAGGGTGACTAGCTCCTACAATGAGCAGTTCTTC. This gives the protein CASSFRVTSSYNEQFF.

This chain connects TRBV19 to TRBJ2-3, with D unclear. Germline-derived CDR1 and CDR2 are LNHDA and SQIVND (reference sequence). V lost 6 bases to trimming and J lost 6 bases, with 13 bases between them. There are 13 residues in the CDR3. CDR3 DNA sequence: TGTGCCAGTAGCCTCTTTGGTCGGGATACGCAGTATTTT. It yields the protein CASSLFGRDTQYF.

The chain employs TRBV28 and TRBJ2-2; unclear D gene. V lost 7 bases and J lost 4, with 10 bases in between. From germline, CDR1 is MDHEN and CDR2 SYDVKM. The CDR3 loop spans 13 amino acids. CDR3 coding DNA: TGTGCCAGCACTGTTGAGAGCACCGGGGAGCTGTTTTTT. This gives the protein CASTVESTGELFF.

J is TRBJ2-3 and V is TRBV7-8; D is uncertain. CDR3 length equals 15 residues. Germline V gene data show CDR1 as SGHVS and CDR2 as FQNEAQ. The germline V and J ends were trimmed by 5 bases and 3 bases, with 15 bases remaining between them. CDR3 in amino acids: CASSPVGRRTDTQYF. As DNA, the CDR3 is TGTGCCAGCAGCCCAGTTGGCCGAAGGACAGATACGCAGTATTTT. Full variable domain (remainder filled in from reference TRBV7-8 and TRBJ2-3): GAGVSQSPRYKVAKRGQDVALRCDPISGHVSLFWYQQALGQGPEFLTYFQNEAQLDKSGLPSDRFFAERPEGSVSTLKIQRTQQEDSAVYLCASSPVGRRTDTQYFGPGTRLTVL.

This chain uses TRBV9 with TRBJ2-2; tentatively, D is TRBD1 (6 bases). Germline V gene data show CDR1 as SGDLS and CDR2 as YYNGEE. The CDR3 has 16 residues. The V and J ends lost 4 bases and 3 bases respectively, with 16 bases between them. CDR3 protein: CASSPRQASYTGELFF. The CDR3 DNA follows: TGTGCCAGCAGCCCCAGACAGGCCTCCTACACCGGGGAGCTGTTTTTT.

J is TRBJ2-3 and V is TRBV6-1; TRBD2 matches at 7 bases. This CDR3 region has 15 residues. CDR1 is MNHNS and CDR2 is SASEGT in the germline V gene. The J segment lost 3 bases and the V segment lost 8 bases, leaving 11 bases of the junction unmatched. The CDR3 DNA is TGTGCCAGCCCGGGGCGGGAGTATGGGACAGATACGCAGTATTTT. This codes for CASPGREYGTDTQYF.

This chain links TRBV7-2 with TRBJ2-5, with D unresolved. Germline values: CDR1 SGHTA, CDR2 FQGNSA. V gave up 3 bases and J gave up 4 bases, with 15 bases separating them. The CDR3 is 15 amino acids. CDR3 sequence reads: CASSFAPTGAETQYF. CDR3 DNA: TGTGCCAGCAGCTTCGCCCCTACCGGTGCAGAGACCCAGTACTTC. Full variable domain (remainder filled in from reference TRBV7-2 and TRBJ2-5): GAGVSQSPSNKVTEKGKDVELRCDPISGHTALYWYRQSLGQGLEFLIYFQGNSAPDKSGLPSDRFSAERTGGSVSTLTIQRTQQEDSAVYLCASSFAPTGAETQYFGPGTRLLVL.

The chain links TRBV27 to TRBJ2-1; TRBD2 agrees at 10 bases. J was trimmed by 8 bases and V by 5 bases; bases with no gene match: 12. Germline V gene data show CDR1 as MNHEY and CDR2 as SMNVEV (reference sequence). There are 16 residues in the CDR3. CDR3 residues: CASSPLLAGFNDEQFF. The CDR3 bases are TGTGCCAGCAGTCCCCTACTAGCGGGATTTAACGATGAGCAGTTCTTC.

This chain uses TRBV7-2 with TRBJ2-2; D might be TRBD2 (5 bases). The CDR3 has 15 residues. Germline V gene lookup returns CDR1 SGHTA and CDR2 FQGNSA. V lost 0 bases, J lost 4 bases, and 9 bases lay in between. Here the CDR3 DNA reads TGTGCCAGCAGCTTAGCGGGCCGGGGCACCGGGGAGCTGTTTTTT. Its protein product is CASSLAGRGTGELFF.

The count of this clone is one. This sequence joins TRBV19 and TRBJ2-6; D perhaps matches TRBD1 (6 bases). Per germline, CDR1 LNHDA and CDR2 SQIVND (reference sequence). The CDR3 runs to 15 residues. The V gene lost 5 bases and the J gene lost 1 base, with 9 bases spanning the gap. CDR3 residues: CASSGTGSGANVLTF. Written as DNA, the CDR3 is TGTGCCAGTAGTGGTACAGGGTCTGGGGCCAACGTCCTGACTTTC. The entire variable domain, with the rest obtained from reference TRBV19 and TRBJ2-6, is as follows: DGGITQSPKYLFRKEGQNVTLSCEQNLNHDAMYWYRQDPGQGLRLIYYSQIVNDFQKGDIAEGYSVSREKKESFPLTVTSAQKNPTAFYLCASSGTGSGANVLTFGAGSRLTVL.

This chain links TRBV4-3 with TRBJ1-2; 7 positions match TRBD1. V was clipped by 1 base and J by 0 bases; unmatched bases: 5. The V gene's germline CDR1 is LGHNA and CDR2 YSLEER. This CDR3 has 16 amino acids. The CDR3 nucleotides read TGCGCCAGCAGCCAAGGGTACAGGGGAACTAACTATGGCTACACCTTC. Its translation is CASSQGYRGTNYGYTF.

V is TRBV7-2 and J is TRBJ1-1; 10 bases are a match to TRBD1. The V gene end was trimmed by 5 bases and the J gene end by 9 bases; junction bases not matched to a gene: 9. Germline loops: CDR1 SGHTA, CDR2 FQGNSA. The CDR3 spans 14 residues. CDR3 coding DNA: TGTGCCAGCAGCCCCGACCGGGACAGGGGCAAAGCTTTCTTT. Translated, it gives CASSPDRDRGKAFF.

The chain uses TRBV29-1 and TRBJ2-7; unclear D gene. The CDR3 spans 15 residues. Germline V gives CDR1 SQVTM, CDR2 ANQGSEA. The germline V and J ends were trimmed by 0 bases and 7 bases, with 19 bases remaining between them. Here the CDR3 DNA reads TGCAGCGTTGAAGATCGCGAACGAGGAGTGGAGGAGCAGTACTTC. As protein: CSVEDRERGVEEQYF.

This clone counts as medium-sized. The chain couples TRBV20-1 to TRBJ1-1; no clear D. The CDR3 runs 11 residues. The V gene lost 6 bases and the J gene lost 8 bases, with 13 bases spanning the gap. Germline V gene lookup returns CDR1 DFQATT and CDR2 SNEGSKA (reference sequence). CDR3 nucleotide sequence: TGCAGTGCCCCAGAGGTCACAGAAGCTTTCTTT. As protein: CSAPEVTEAFF.

The J gene is TRBJ1-1, the V gene TRBV6-5; tentatively, D is TRBD1 (5 bases). The germline V and J ends were trimmed by 0 bases and 7 bases, with 15 bases remaining between them. The CDR3 has 15 residues. Germline values: CDR1 MNHEY, CDR2 SVGAGI. The CDR3 region has the DNA TGTGCCAGCAGTTACTCCCAGGGCAGGGAATATGAAGCTTTCTTT. This sequence encodes CASSYSQGREYEAFF.

CDR3 bases: TGTGCCAGCAGTAACCAGGGGGCAGATACGCAGTATTTT. Its protein product is CASSNQGADTQYF. The chain carries TRBV6-4 and TRBJ2-3; 7 nucleotides align to TRBD1. Germline V gives CDR1 MRHNA, CDR2 SNTAGT. The CDR3 covers 13 residues. V trimming: 5 bases; J trimming: 4 bases; junction bases outside the gene matches: 3.

The chain combines TRBV6-1 with TRBJ2-5, with D perhaps matching TRBD1 or TRBD2 (5 bases each). Trimming pared 2 bases from V and 3 bases from J, leaving 13 bases between. The CDR3 consists of 15 residues. Germline V gives CDR1 MNHNS, CDR2 SASEGT. In DNA form, the CDR3 reads TGTGCCAGCAGTGAATTGAGGGGTCGTAAAGAGACCCAGTACTTC. It specifies CASSELRGRKETQYF.

The V call is TRBV30, the J call TRBJ1-4; 8 bases are a match to TRBD1. J was trimmed by 0 bases and V by 8 bases; bases with no gene match: 8. The germline gives CDR1 GTSNPN, CDR2 SVGIG (reference sequence). The CDR3 runs to 15 residues. CDR3 nucleotide sequence: TGTGCCGGGGGACAGGTTTTTGCAACTAATGAAAAACTGTTTTTT. It specifies CAGGQVFATNEKLFF.

The genes are TRBV7-3 and TRBJ2-3; D may correspond to TRBD1 or TRBD2 (6 bases each). In germline, CDR1 is SGHTA, CDR2 FQGTGA. The CDR3 consists of 15 residues. V lost 2 bases and J 1 base, leaving 10 bases between the germline ends. The CDR3 reads CASSLRGLGTDTQYF. CDR3 bases: TGTGCCAGCAGCTTACGGGGGCTTGGCACAGATACGCAGTATTTT.